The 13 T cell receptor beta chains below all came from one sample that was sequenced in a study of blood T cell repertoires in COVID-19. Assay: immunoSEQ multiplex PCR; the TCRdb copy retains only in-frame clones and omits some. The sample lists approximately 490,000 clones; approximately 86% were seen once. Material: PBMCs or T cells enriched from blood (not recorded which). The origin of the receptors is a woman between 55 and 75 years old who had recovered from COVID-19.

Here the CDR3 DNA reads TGCGCCAGCAGCTTAAACCCCCCCGGAGATACGCAGTATTTT. Protein product: CASSLNPPGDTQYF. The chain links TRBV5-1 to TRBJ2-3; no clear D. Between the trimmed V and J ends, which lost 2 bases and 5 bases, there was a span of 12 bases. From germline, CDR1 is SGHRS and CDR2 YFSETQ. This CDR3 contains 14 residues. Full variable domain (missing parts from reference TRBV5-1 and TRBJ2-3): KAGVTQTPRYLIKTRGQQVTLSCSPISGHRSVSWYQQTPGQGLQFLFEYFSETQRNKGNFPGRFSGRQFSNSRSEMNVSTLELGDSALYLCASSLNPPGDTQYFGPGTRLTVL.

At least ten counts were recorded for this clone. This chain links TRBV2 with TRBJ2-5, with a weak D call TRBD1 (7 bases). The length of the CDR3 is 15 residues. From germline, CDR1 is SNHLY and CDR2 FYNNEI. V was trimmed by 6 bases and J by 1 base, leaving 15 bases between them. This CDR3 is CASSAGQTFQETQYF. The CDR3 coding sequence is TGTGCCAGCAGCGCGGGACAGACCTTCCAAGAGACCCAGTACTTC.

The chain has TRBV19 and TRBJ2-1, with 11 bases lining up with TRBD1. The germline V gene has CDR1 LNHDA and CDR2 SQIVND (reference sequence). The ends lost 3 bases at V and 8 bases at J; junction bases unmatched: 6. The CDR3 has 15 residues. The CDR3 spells CASSMRTGGLDEQFF. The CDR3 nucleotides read TGTGCCAGTAGTATGAGGACAGGGGGCTTGGATGAGCAGTTCTTC.

In nucleotides, the CDR3 is TGTGCCAGCAGTTCCCCCGGGGGAATCGGCCGGACGCAGTATTTT. Translating gives CASSSPGGIGRTQYF. The rearrangement links TRBV6-5 to TRBJ2-3; possibly TRBD2 for D (6 bases). Germline values: CDR1 MNHEY, CDR2 SVGAGI. The CDR3 length is 15 residues. V was cut by 4 bases and J by 9 bases, with 20 bases left in between.

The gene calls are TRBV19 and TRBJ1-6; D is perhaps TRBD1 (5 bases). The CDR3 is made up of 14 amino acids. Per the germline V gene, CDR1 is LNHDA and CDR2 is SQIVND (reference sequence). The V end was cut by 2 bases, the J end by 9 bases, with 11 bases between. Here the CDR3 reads CASSILGESSPLHF. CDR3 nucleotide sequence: TGTGCCAGTAGTATATTAGGGGAAAGTTCACCCCTCCACTTT.

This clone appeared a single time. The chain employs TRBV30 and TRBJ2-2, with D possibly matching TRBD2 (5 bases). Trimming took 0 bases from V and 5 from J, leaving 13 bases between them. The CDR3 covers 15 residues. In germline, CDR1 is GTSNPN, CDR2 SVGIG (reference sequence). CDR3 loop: CAWSVLERQTGELFF. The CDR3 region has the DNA TGTGCCTGGAGTGTACTAGAAAGGCAGACCGGGGAGCTGTTTTTT.

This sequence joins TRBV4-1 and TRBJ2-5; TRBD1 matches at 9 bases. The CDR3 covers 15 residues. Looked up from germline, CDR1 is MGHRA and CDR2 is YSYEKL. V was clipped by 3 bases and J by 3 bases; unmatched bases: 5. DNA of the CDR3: TGCGCCAGCAGCCATCCCGGGACAGGGAAAGAGACCCAGTACTTC. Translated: CASSHPGTGKETQYF.

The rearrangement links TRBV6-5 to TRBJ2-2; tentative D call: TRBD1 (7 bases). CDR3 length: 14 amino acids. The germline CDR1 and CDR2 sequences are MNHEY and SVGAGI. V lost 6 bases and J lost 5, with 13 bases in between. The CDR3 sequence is CASRGGQTTGELFF. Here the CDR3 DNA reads TGTGCCAGCAGGGGGGGACAGACGACCGGGGAGCTGTTTTTT.

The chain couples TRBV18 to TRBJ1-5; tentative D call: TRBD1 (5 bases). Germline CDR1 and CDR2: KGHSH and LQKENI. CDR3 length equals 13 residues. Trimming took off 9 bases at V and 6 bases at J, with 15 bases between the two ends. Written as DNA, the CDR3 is TGTGCCAGTGCTTATTCGGGGGGTCAGCCCCAGCATTTT. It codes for CASAYSGGQPQHF.

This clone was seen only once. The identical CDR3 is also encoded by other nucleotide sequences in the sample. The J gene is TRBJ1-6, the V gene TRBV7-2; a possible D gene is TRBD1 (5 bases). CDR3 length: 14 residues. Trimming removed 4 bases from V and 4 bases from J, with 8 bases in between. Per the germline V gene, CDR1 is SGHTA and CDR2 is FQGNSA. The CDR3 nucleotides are TGTGCCAGCAGCTCCCAGGGATATAATTCACCCCTCCACTTT. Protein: CASSSQGYNSPLHF.

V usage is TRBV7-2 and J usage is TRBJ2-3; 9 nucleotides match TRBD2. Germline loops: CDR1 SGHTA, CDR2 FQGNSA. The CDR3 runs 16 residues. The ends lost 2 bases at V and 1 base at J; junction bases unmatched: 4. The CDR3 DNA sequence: TGTGCCAGCAGCTTACTGGCGGGGGGGCGCACAGATACGCAGTATTTT. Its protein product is CASSLLAGGRTDTQYF.

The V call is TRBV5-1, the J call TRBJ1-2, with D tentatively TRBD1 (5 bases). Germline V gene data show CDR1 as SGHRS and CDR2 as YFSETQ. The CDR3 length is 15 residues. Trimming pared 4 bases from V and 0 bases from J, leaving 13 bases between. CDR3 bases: TGCGCCAGCAGCCGAGGGGAGGCCGCTAACTATGGCTACACCTTC. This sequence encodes CASSRGEAANYGYTF.

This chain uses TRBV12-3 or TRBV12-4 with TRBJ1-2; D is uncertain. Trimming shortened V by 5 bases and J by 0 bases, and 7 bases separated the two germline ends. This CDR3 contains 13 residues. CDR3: CASSITPNYGYTF. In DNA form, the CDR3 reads TGTGCCAGCAGTATAACTCCTAACTATGGCTACACCTTC.